The 21 T cell receptor beta chains presented below share a single source sample, sequenced in a study of blood T cell repertoires in COVID-19. Clones were sequenced by immunoSEQ multiplex PCR, and TCRdb holds only the in-frame ones, with some missing. The repertoire has 110,000 or so clones, 81% of them found once; the top ten carry over 9.5%. The specimen was peripheral blood. The receptors stem from a human donor in a cohort sampled during active COVID-19.

The chain is built from TRBV4-1 and TRBJ2-2, with D possibly matching TRBD2 (5 bases). The CDR3 sequence is 14 residues long. The V end lost 5 bases, the J end lost 6 bases, and 13 bases lay between the germline ends. Per germline, CDR1 MGHRA and CDR2 YSYEKL. The CDR3 spells CASSYSAAAGELFF. The CDR3 nucleotides are TGCGCCAGCAGCTACTCAGCGGCAGCCGGGGAGCTGTTTTTT.

Concerning this clone: The junction shows a germline mismatch at one end, possibly a read error. V is TRBV6-6 and J is TRBJ1-5, with 7 positions matching TRBD1. The CDR3 runs to 13 residues. Germline V lookup: CDR1 MNHNY, CDR2 SVGAGI (reference sequence). CDR3 amino acids: CATSYSGDSLQHF. In DNA, the CDR3 is TGTGCCACCAGTTACTCAGGGGACAGTCTCCAGCATTTT.

This chain uses TRBV28 with TRBJ1-3; TRBD1 matches 7 bases. Germline CDR1 MDHEN, CDR2 SYDVKM. Trimming removed 3 bases from V and 0 bases from J; junction bases left unmatched: 5. The CDR3 totals 16 residues. Here the CDR3 reads CASSFLTGFSGNTIYF. The CDR3 DNA sequence: TGTGCCAGCAGTTTCCTGACAGGGTTCTCTGGAAACACCATATATTTT. Complete variable domain (other parts from reference TRBV28 and TRBJ1-3): DVKVTQSSRYLVKRTGEKVFLECVQDMDHENMFWYRQDPGLGLRLIYFSYDVKMKEKGDIPEGYSVSREKKERFSLILESASTNQTSMYLCASSFLTGFSGNTIYFGEGSWLTVV.

The chain links TRBV19 to TRBJ2-3; TRBD2 is a possible D gene (5 bases). V was pared by 6 bases and J by 8 bases, with 21 bases between. The CDR3 is made up of 15 amino acids. In germline, CDR1 is LNHDA, CDR2 SQIVND (reference sequence). The CDR3 protein is CASSDRGASGPTQYF. CDR3 coding DNA: TGTGCCAGTAGCGATCGGGGAGCGTCAGGACCTACGCAGTATTTT. The full variable domain, with the rest looked up from reference TRBV19 and TRBJ2-3, is DGGITQSPKYLFRKEGQNVTLSCEQNLNHDAMYWYRQDPGQGLRLIYYSQIVNDFQKGDIAEGYSVSREKKESFPLTVTSAQKNPTAFYLCASSDRGASGPTQYFGPGTRLTVL.

The chain carries TRBV29-1 and TRBJ1-1, with 7 nucleotides matching TRBD1. This CDR3 contains 17 residues. V shed 5 bases and J 0 bases; nucleotides not matched to a gene: 15. Germline V gene sequence: CDR1 SQVTM, CDR2 ANQGSEA. The chain's CDR3 is CSVWVGNTGALNTEAFF. The CDR3 nucleotides are TGCAGCGTTTGGGTAGGGAATACAGGGGCACTGAACACTGAAGCTTTCTTT.

This chain uses TRBV7-2 with TRBJ2-1, with D hard to call. The V and J ends lost 6 bases and 10 bases respectively, with 13 bases between them. Germline-derived CDR1 and CDR2 are SGHTA and FQGNSA. This CDR3 spans 12 amino acids. The CDR3 loop reads CASRPPSGEQFF. The CDR3 nucleotides are TGTGCCAGCAGGCCCCCGTCCGGGGAGCAGTTCTTC.

The chain employs TRBV3-1 (or the pseudogene TRBV3-2) and TRBJ2-7; D uncertain. V was trimmed by 2 bases and J by 2 bases, leaving 7 bases between them. The CDR3 has 13 residues. Germline V gene lookup returns CDR1 LGHDT and CDR2 YNNKEL (reference sequence). The CDR3: CASSQRSPYEQYF. CDR3 DNA sequence: TGTGCCAGCAGCCAACGGTCCCCCTACGAGCAGTACTTC.

This chain links TRBV19 with TRBJ1-1, with 9 bases identical to TRBD1. After removal of 2 bases from V and 7 bases from J, the junction contained 8 bases not matched to a gene. This CDR3 has 15 residues. The germline V gene has CDR1 LNHDA and CDR2 SQIVND (reference sequence). The CDR3 region is CASSIPATGGREAFF. CDR3 in DNA: TGTGCCAGTAGTATACCGGCTACAGGGGGCCGTGAAGCTTTCTTT.

V usage is TRBV7-9 and J usage is TRBJ1-2; the D is unclear. The CDR3 is made up of 15 amino acids. Germline assignment: CDR1 SEHNR and CDR2 FQNEAQ (reference sequence). Trimming left V 5 bases short and J 5 bases short, with 18 bases between. CDR3 residues: CASSAARHLLYGYTF. The CDR3 coding sequence is TGTGCCAGCAGCGCCGCGAGGCACCTATTATATGGCTACACCTTC.

The rearrangement joins TRBV4-1 to TRBJ2-1, with D perhaps matching TRBD1 (6 bases). The CDR3 totals 13 residues. The germline V gene encodes CDR1 MGHRA and CDR2 YSYEKL. Trimming removed 3 bases at V and 10 bases at J, with 13 bases between. DNA for the CDR3: TGCGCCAGCAGCCAGGACACAGGGCCCGAGCAGTTCTTC. This codes for CASSQDTGPEQFF.

The chain joins TRBV30 to TRBJ1-2, with a weak D call TRBD1 (5 bases). The V gene's germline CDR1 is GTSNPN and CDR2 SVGIG (reference sequence). The CDR3 sequence is 14 residues long. Deletions cut 4 bases from V and 4 bases from J, with 16 bases between. The CDR3, as DNA: TGTGCCTGGATTCTTTGGGGGGGACCCTATGGCTACACCTTC. It translates to CAWILWGGPYGYTF.

The chain uses TRBV9 and TRBJ2-1; possible D gene TRBD2, 7 bases. Germline assignment: CDR1 SGDLS and CDR2 YYNGEE. The CDR3 runs 17 residues. Trimming removed 0 bases from V and 0 bases from J, with 13 bases in between. CDR3 nucleotides: TGTGCCAGCAGCGTAGGAGGGGGAGGGAACTCCTACAATGAGCAGTTCTTC. Protein: CASSVGGGGNSYNEQFF.

This clone was seen a few times. CDR3 DNA sequence: TGTGCCAGCAGCCAAGATCCCGGGAGGGGAGAGACCCAGTACTTC. Translated: CASSQDPGRGETQYF. The genes are TRBV3-1 (or the pseudogene TRBV3-2) and TRBJ2-5; 8 bases line up with TRBD2. The J segment lost 4 bases and the V segment lost 0 bases, leaving 4 bases of the junction unmatched. The CDR3 is 15 amino acids. Germline CDR1 is LGHDT and CDR2 is YNNKEL (reference sequence).

This clone has just one count. The chain links TRBV7-2 to TRBJ2-1, with 16 bases lining up with TRBD2. Germline CDR1 reads SGHTA; CDR2 reads FQGNSA. This CDR3 is 15 amino acids long. The V segment lost 5 bases and the J segment 12 bases; nucleotides outside the gene matches: 7. CDR3 region: CASSPGGLAGGTQFF. CDR3 in DNA: TGTGCCAGCAGCCCTGGGGGACTAGCGGGAGGGACGCAGTTCTTC.

The V call is TRBV5-1, the J call TRBJ2-4, with a weak D call TRBD1 (5 bases). V shed 4 bases and J shed 7 bases, with 15 bases lying between them. CDR1 is SGHRS and CDR2 is YFSETQ in the germline V gene. This CDR3 contains 14 residues. This chain's CDR3 is CASSRQGMSNIQYF. The CDR3 nucleotides are TGCGCCAGCAGCCGGCAGGGAATGTCGAACATTCAGTACTTC.

The chain combines TRBV10-2 with TRBJ2-2; no definite D call. This CDR3 region has 15 residues. Germline lookup yields CDR1 WSHSY and CDR2 SAAADI. The germline V and J ends were trimmed by 4 bases and 1 base, with 10 bases remaining between them. CDR3 sequence: CASSAPGGNTGELFF. CDR3 sequence (DNA): TGCGCCAGCAGTGCCCCGGGTGGGAACACCGGGGAGCTGTTTTTT.

A few counts support this clone. The chain couples TRBV2 to TRBJ1-3; 7 bases match TRBD1. From germline, CDR1 is SNHLY and CDR2 FYNNEI. This CDR3 comprises 14 residues. V lost 1 base, J lost 4 bases, and 1 base stayed unmatched. This CDR3 reads CASSEGQGGNTIYF. The DNA of the CDR3 is TGTGCCAGCAGTGAAGGACAGGGCGGAAACACCATATATTTT. Complete variable domain (other parts from reference TRBV2 and TRBJ1-3): EPEVTQTPSHQVTQMGQEVILRCVPISNHLYFYWYRQILGQKVEFLVSFYNNEISEKSEIFDDQFSVERPDGSNFTLKIRSTKLEDSAMYFCASSEGQGGNTIYFGEGSWLTVV.

This chain uses TRBV11-2 with TRBJ2-3, with D unclear. In germline, CDR1 is SGHAT, CDR2 FQNNGV. The V and J ends lost 0 bases and 0 bases respectively, with 4 bases between them. The length of the CDR3 is 14 residues. The CDR3 protein is CASSLDLSTDTQYF. In DNA, the CDR3 is TGTGCCAGCAGCTTAGATCTCAGCACAGATACGCAGTATTTT.

The chain couples TRBV5-6 to TRBJ1-2; D remains unclear. This CDR3 region has 15 residues. Trimming cost V 4 bases and J 6 bases, with 19 bases left between them. The germline CDR1 and CDR2 sequences are SGHDT and YYEEEE. For the CDR3, the DNA is TGTGCCAGCAGCGGGTCATACGGTGGAGGCCATGGCTACACCTTC. Translation: CASSGSYGGGHGYTF.

The rearrangement links TRBV29-1 to TRBJ1-1; TRBD1 matches at 7 bases. The V segment lost 5 bases and the J segment 5 bases; nucleotides outside the gene matches: 2. Germline CDR1 SQVTM, CDR2 ANQGSEA. This CDR3 has 11 residues. CDR3 nucleotides: TGCAGCGTTCAGACAGGGACTGAAGCTTTCTTT. This gives the protein CSVQTGTEAFF.

This chain joins TRBV25-1 and TRBJ2-5; possibly TRBD2 for D (6 bases). V lost 3 bases and J lost 9, with 20 bases in between. The CDR3 is made up of 15 amino acids. Germline V CDR1 and CDR2: MGHDK, SYGVNS. The CDR3 DNA follows: TGTGCCAGCAGTGAGGATGCGGGACGGGGAGTGTCCCAGTACTTC. Translated, it gives CASSEDAGRGVSQYF.